The clone carrying this T cell receptor (beta chain) was found many times. Its antigen is as yet unknown. The data originate from a study of T cells in Graves' hyperthyroidism and ophthalmopathy. Regarding the study as a whole: The model foresaw ophthalmopathy a median about 6.5 months prior to onset.

There were TCR beta CDR3 regions amplified from RNA transcripts. TCR CDR3 regions were first amplified by RT-PCR with HTBI primers. Using its own MiXCR run on the multiplex PCR reads, TCRdb lists one record per CDR3 protein. The repertoire has 370,000 or so distinct CDR3 sequences, roughly 25% of them found once; the top ten carry less than 75%. The CDR3 length is 14 residues. Trimming shortened V by 0 bases and J by 3 bases, and 8 bases separated the two germline ends. Germline CDR1 SGHRS, CDR2 YFSETQ. This sample holds PBMCs from roughly 10 ml fresh peripheral blood. Sequencing input: blood. This receptor was obtained from a man in his forties or fifties with Graves' hyperthyroidism. J is TRBJ2-3 and V is TRBV5-1, with a possible D match to TRBD2 (6 bases). This chain's CDR3 is CASSLETRTDTQYF. The DNA of the CDR3 is TGCGCCAGCAGCTTGGAGACTAGGACAGATACGCAGTATTTT.